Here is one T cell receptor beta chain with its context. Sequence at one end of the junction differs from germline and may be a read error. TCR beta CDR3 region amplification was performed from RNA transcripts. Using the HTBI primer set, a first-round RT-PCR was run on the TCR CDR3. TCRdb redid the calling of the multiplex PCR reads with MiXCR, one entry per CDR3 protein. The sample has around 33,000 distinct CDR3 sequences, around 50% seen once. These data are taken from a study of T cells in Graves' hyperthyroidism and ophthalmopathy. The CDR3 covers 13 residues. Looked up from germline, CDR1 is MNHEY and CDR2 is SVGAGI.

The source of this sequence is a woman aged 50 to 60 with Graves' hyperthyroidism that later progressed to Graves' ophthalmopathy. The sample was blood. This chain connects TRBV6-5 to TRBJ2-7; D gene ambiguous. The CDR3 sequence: CACSICASREQYF. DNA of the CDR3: TGTGCCTGCAGTATCTGCGCCAGTCGCGAGCAGTACTTC.